This T cell receptor beta chain was identified during a study of blood T cell repertoires in COVID-19. Across the study: The cDNA or gDNA used as material had been derived from T cells, B-cell-depleted T cells, or PBMCs.

Per the original data handling: Estimation of nucleated cell counts relied on the amplification of reference gene primers. TCRdb keeps only in-frame clones here, not all; method: immunoSEQ multiplex PCR. V and J calls and clone size are those listed in that table; D and trimming were worked out from the DNA. Found here are fewer than 350,000 clones, roughly 90% of them singletons; the top ten hold roughly 5%. Germline V CDR1 and CDR2: SNHLY, FYNNEI. The CDR3 loop spans 14 amino acids. Trimming cost V 8 bases and J 2 bases, with 13 bases left between them. This clonotype was obtained from a man in his 60s who had recovered from COVID-19. This chain connects TRBV2 to TRBJ1-3; no clear D. Specimen: PBMCs or T cells enriched from blood (not recorded which). CDR3 loop: CASGRSRPGNTIYF. CDR3 sequence (DNA): TGTGCCAGCGGGAGGTCAAGGCCTGGAAACACCATATATTTT.